This TCR beta chain was sequenced during a study of T cell responses to AZD1222 COVID-19 vaccine. Study-wide points: Clonal diversity may have been underestimated in mostly white British donors. AZD1222 recipients seropositive at baseline numbered only 5 to 7.

The germline V and J ends were trimmed by 0 bases and 7 bases, with 10 bases remaining between them. The CDR3 covers 13 residues. Germline CDR1 and CDR2: KGHSH and LQKENI. Sequencing was performed with immunoSEQ multiplex PCR; in TCRdb, only in-frame clones are kept and a portion is missing. The sample includes 120,000 or so clones, 65% to 90% of them seen just once. Details on this clone: The antigen remains unidentified.

Sequences were derived from peripheral blood, sampled on day 0 of AZD1222 vaccination. This receptor was identified in an adult in good health. The chain couples TRBV18 to TRBJ2-7, with D unclear. CDR3 nucleotide sequence: TGTGCCAGCTCACCACCGCTCCTGGGAGAGCAGTACTTC. Its protein is CASSPPLLGEQYF.